A selection of T cell receptor beta chains follows, all from one sample in a study of blood T cell repertoires in COVID-19. Repertoires were generated with immunoSEQ multiplex PCR, while TCRdb's copy carries only in-frame clones and drops some. Found here are approximately 140,000 clones, around 87% of them singletons; the top ten hold 3.5% to 4.5%. Specimen: peripheral blood. Receptors originate from a woman aged 55-69 years with active or convalescent COVID-19. CDR3s leave out the opening cysteine and the closing phenylalanine or tryptophan.

j_call | v_call | cdr3_length | cdr3_aa
TRBJ2-7 | TRBV5-1 | 13 | ASSLELAGSYEQY
TRBJ1-1 | TRBV7-2 | 12 | ASSLVGEDTEAF
TRBJ1-1 | TRBV5-1 | 12 | ASSSGTGGTEAF
TRBJ1-1 | TRBV18 | 10 | ASSPEGNEAF
TRBJ2-1 | TRBV4-3 | 16 | ASSQDLSGTGPTNEQF
TRBJ1-4 | TRBV15 | 10 | ATSSTNEKLF
TRBJ1-2 | TRBV25-1 | 11 | ASSERTGNGYT
TRBJ2-3 | TRBV12-5 | 11 | ASGLVVEDTQY
TRBJ2-2 | TRBV11-2 | 14 | ASSIGGTGNTGELF
TRBJ2-2 | TRBV5-1 | 12 | ASMRDSNTGELF
TRBJ1-2 | TRBV14 | 13 | ASSQNRRGRNGYT
TRBJ1-1 | TRBV28 | 12 | ASSHRGYSNEAF
TRBJ2-7 | TRBV19 | 10 | ASQGGGGEQY
TRBJ2-5 | TRBV19 | 11 | ASSTGLPLAQY
TRBJ1-4 | TRBV5-1 | 15 | ASSGGQGATTNEKLF
TRBJ1-1 | TRBV4-1 | 13 | ASSPRGPGNTEAF
TRBJ2-3 | TRBV9 | 15 | ASSVLAGATRTDTQY
TRBJ2-5 | TRBV4-2 | 12 | ASSQAERAETQY
TRBJ1-1 | TRBV18 | 10 | ASSSSGGLAF
TRBJ2-6 | TRBV11-2 | 12 | ASSQNSGANVLT
TRBJ1-2 | TRBV7-9 | 13 | ASSLDPGQEHGYT
TRBJ2-2 | TRBV4-1 | 12 | ASSPGGYTGELF
TRBJ1-2 | TRBV6-6 | 11 | ASRGQGVWGYT
TRBJ2-7 | TRBV7-2 | 13 | ASSHSGTGDYEQY
TRBJ1-1 | TRBV10-3 | 13 | AISEAGGGTTEAF
TRBJ1-2 | TRBV6-6 | 11 | ASSPTGPGGYT
TRBJ1-2 | TRBV6-5 | 11 | ASSLSGLYGYT
TRBJ1-2 | TRBV30 | 10 | AWSGGDYGYT
TRBJ2-1 | TRBV29-1 | 15 | SVVGASGGPTYNEQF
TRBJ1-1 | TRBV6-5 | 11 | ASSRTVYSEAF
TRBJ2-3 | TRBV11-2 | 16 | ASSFFFPGTGVTDTQY
TRBJ1-1 | TRBV19 | 14 | ASRPTGAGPNTEAF
TRBJ1-5 | TRBV10-3 | 11 | AISGDSNQPQH
TRBJ1-6 | TRBV5-6 | 13 | ASSLGTAGGSPLH
TRBJ1-2 | TRBV18 | 12 | ASSPPLSGSGYT
TRBJ2-2 | TRBV24-1 | 14 | ATSASGTGGTGELF
TRBJ1-4 | TRBV3-1/TRBV3-2 | 9 | ASSQVGPLF
TRBJ2-5 | TRBV18 | 12 | ASSPDRVGETQY
TRBJ1-4 | TRBV27 | 14 | ASSINGQSTNEKLF
TRBJ1-5 | TRBV7-8 | 12 | ASSRGSFNQPQH
TRBJ1-3 | TRBV12-5 | 12 | ASGLSGARNTIY
TRBJ2-3 | TRBV6-1 | 14 | ASSEGAAGGWDTQY
TRBJ2-7 | TRBV19 | 13 | ASRLSADRAYEQY
TRBJ1-2 | TRBV7-9 | 12 | ASSLGRTDYGYT
TRBJ2-3 | TRBV3-1/TRBV3-2 | 17 | ASSQDRGLAGGKTDTQY
TRBJ1-1 | TRBV2 | 13 | ASTLRGPREDEAF
TRBJ2-7 | TRBV5-6 | 12 | ASSLDDGGYEQY
TRBJ2-5 | TRBV7-8 | 12 | ASSSKGQQETQY
TRBJ2-2 | TRBV27 | 13 | ASSSPTGGTGELF
TRBJ1-5 | TRBV2 | 11 | ASRGTGNQPQH
TRBJ1-1 | TRBV18 | 10 | ASSPTGSEAF
TRBJ1-6 | TRBV2 | 12 | ASLLDRALRTLH